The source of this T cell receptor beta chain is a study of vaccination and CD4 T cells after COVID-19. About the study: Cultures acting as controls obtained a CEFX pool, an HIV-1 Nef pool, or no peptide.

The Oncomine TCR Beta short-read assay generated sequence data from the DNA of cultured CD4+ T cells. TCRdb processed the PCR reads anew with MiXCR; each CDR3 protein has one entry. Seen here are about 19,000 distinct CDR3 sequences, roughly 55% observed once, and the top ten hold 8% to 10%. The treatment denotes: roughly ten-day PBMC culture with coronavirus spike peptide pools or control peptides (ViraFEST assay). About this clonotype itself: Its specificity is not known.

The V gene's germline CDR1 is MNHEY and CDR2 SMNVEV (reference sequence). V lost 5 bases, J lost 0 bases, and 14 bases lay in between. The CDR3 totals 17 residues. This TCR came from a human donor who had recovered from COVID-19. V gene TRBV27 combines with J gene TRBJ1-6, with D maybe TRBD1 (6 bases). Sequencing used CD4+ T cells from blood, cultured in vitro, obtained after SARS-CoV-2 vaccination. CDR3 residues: CASSPTGASSYNSPLHF. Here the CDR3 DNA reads TGTGCCAGCAGTCCGACAGGCGCTAGCTCCTATAATTCACCCCTCCACTTT.